This T cell receptor beta chain is from a study of spatial heterogeneity in lung cancer. In the study overall: PBMC samples from follow-up, where available, were sequenced a median of around two years after resection. Alpha-chain sequences were consistently detected less often than beta-chain sequences. More than 9.5 raw reads, on average, carried each unique TCR and UMI combination.

Time point given: blood at routine non-recurrence follow-up after resection. Whole RNA was taken from tumor, nontumor lung or frozen PBMC; it was then sequenced unsorted. The CDR3 runs to 11 residues. Trimming took off 7 bases at V and 4 bases at J, with 5 bases between the two ends. Per germline, CDR1 SGDLS and CDR2 YYNGEE. Each molecule of TCR cDNA was tagged with one unique molecular identifier. TCRdb fed the 5' RACE reads into MiXCR, producing one record per CDR3 protein. The table has about 120,000 distinct CDR3 sequences, 9.5% to 15% seen once. There are a few counts of this clonotype. This TCR was sampled from a male donor with early-stage non-small cell lung cancer. The V and J genes are TRBV9 and TRBJ2-2, with unresolved D. The sequencing here drew on PBMCs, taken at follow-up. The CDR3 sequence: CASGRTGELFF. CDR3 sequence (DNA): TGTGCCAGCGGCCGCACCGGGGAGCTGTTTTTT.